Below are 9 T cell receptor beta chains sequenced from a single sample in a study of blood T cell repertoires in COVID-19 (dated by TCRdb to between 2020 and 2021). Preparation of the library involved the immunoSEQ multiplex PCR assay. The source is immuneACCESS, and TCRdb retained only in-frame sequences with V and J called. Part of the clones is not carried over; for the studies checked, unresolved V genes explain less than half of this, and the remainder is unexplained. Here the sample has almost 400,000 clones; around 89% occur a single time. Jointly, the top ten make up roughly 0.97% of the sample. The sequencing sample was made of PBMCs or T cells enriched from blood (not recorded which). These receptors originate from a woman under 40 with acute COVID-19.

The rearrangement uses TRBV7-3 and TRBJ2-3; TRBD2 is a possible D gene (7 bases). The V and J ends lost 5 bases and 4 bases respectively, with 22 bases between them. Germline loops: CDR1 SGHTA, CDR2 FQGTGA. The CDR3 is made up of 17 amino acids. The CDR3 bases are TGTGCCAGCAGCCGTTCCGGAGGGGGGAGGGGGTCAGATACGCAGTATTTT. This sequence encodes CASSRSGGGRGSDTQYF. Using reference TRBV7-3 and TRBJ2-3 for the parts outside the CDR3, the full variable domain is GAGVSQTPSNKVTEKGKYVELRCDPISGHTALYWYRQSLGQGPEFLIYFQGTGAADDSGLPNDRFFAVRPEGSVSTLKIQRTERGDSAVYLCASSRSGGGRGSDTQYFGPGTRLTVL.

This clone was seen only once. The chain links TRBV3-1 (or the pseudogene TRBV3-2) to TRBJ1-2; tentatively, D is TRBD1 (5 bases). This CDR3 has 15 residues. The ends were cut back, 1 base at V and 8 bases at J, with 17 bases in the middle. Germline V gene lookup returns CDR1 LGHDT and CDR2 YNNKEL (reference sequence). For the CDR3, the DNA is TGTGCCAGCAGCCAAGGGACACTGCCGAACGGCGGCTACACCTTC. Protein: CASSQGTLPNGGYTF.

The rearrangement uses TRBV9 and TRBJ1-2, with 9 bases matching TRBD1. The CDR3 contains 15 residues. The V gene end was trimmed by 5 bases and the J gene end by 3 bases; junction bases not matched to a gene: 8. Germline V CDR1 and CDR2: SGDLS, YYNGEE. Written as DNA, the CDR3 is TGTGCCAGCAGTCACCCCGGGACAGGGTACTATGGCTACACCTTC. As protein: CASSHPGTGYYGYTF.

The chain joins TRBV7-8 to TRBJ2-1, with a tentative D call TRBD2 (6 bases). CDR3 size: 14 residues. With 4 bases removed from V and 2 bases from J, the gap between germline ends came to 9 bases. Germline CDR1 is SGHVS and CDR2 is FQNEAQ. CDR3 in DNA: TGTGCCAGCAGCTCCCGGACTACCTACAATGAGCAGTTCTTC. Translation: CASSSRTTYNEQFF.

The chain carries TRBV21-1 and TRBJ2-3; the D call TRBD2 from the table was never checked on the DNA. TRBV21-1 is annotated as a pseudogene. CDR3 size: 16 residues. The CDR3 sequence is CASSCPPGLSTDTQYF. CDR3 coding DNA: TGTGCCAGCAGCTGCCCGCCGGGACTTAGCACAGATACGCAGTATTTT.

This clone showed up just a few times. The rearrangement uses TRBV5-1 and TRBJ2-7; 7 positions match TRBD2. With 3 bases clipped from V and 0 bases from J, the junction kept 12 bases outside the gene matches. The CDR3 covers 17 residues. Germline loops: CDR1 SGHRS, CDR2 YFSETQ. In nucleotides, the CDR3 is TGCGCCAGCAGCTGGGGCCCTAGCGGCTTTAGCTCCTACGAGCAGTACTTC. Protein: CASSWGPSGFSSYEQYF. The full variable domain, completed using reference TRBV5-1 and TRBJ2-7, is KAGVTQTPRYLIKTRGQQVTLSCSPISGHRSVSWYQQTPGQGLQFLFEYFSETQRNKGNFPGRFSGRQFSNSRSEMNVSTLELGDSALYLCASSWGPSGFSSYEQYFGPGTRLTVT.

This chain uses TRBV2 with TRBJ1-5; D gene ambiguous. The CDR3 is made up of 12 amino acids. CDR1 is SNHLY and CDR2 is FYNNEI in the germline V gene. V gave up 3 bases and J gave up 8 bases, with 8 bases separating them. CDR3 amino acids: CASSEEGEPQHF. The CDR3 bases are TGTGCCAGCAGTGAGGAGGGAGAGCCCCAGCATTTT. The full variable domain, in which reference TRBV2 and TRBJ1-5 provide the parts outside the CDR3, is EPEVTQTPSHQVTQMGQEVILRCVPISNHLYFYWYRQILGQKVEFLVSFYNNEISEKSEIFDDQFSVERPDGSNFTLKIRSTKLEDSAMYFCASSEEGEPQHFGDGTRLSIL.

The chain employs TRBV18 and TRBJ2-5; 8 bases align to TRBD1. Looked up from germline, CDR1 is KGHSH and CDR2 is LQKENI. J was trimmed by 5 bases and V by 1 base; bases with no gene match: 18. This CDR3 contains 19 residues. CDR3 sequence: CASSPLQFWAGGSSETQYF. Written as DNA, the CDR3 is TGTGCCAGCTCACCACTCCAATTTTGGGCAGGGGGCTCTTCGGAGACCCAGTACTTC.

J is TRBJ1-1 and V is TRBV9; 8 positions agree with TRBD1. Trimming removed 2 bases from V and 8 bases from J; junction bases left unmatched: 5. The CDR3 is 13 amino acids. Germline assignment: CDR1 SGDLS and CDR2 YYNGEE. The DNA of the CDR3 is TGTGCCAGCAGCGTGGGACAGGCAAGCGAAGCTTTCTTT. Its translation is CASSVGQASEAFF. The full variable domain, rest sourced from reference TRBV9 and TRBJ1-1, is DSGVTQTPKHLITATGQRVTLRCSPRSGDLSVYWYQQSLDQGLQFLIQYYNGEERAKGNILERFSAQQFPDLHSELNLSSLELGDSALYFCASSVGQASEAFFGQGTRLTVV.